The 8 T cell receptor beta chains below were found in one sample sequenced in a study of T-cell reconstitution after alpha-beta-depleted transplantation in children. Preparation of the TCRbeta library was carried out with unique molecular identifiers. Each CDR3 protein is one row after TCRdb ran MiXCR on the PCR reads. This table holds roughly 340,000 distinct CDR3 sequences, around 15% found once. Here the sequenced sample was PBMCs, mostly from graft donor cells, taken 360 days after TCRalphabeta/CD19-depleted stem cell transplant. These receptor sequences come from a male patient aged 2 to 9 who had a stem cell transplant for acute lymphoblastic leukemia, so the T cells may come from the graft donor.

The J gene is TRBJ2-4, the V gene TRBV4-3, with 12 bases aligning to TRBD2. V shed 1 base and J 2 bases; nucleotides not matched to a gene: 12. This CDR3 region has 20 residues. Per the germline V gene, CDR1 is LGHNA and CDR2 is YSLEER. The CDR3 bases are TGCGCCAGCAGCCAAGTGAACCTAGCGGGAGGGGTCGCTACCAAAAACATTCAGTACTTC. Protein product: CASSQVNLAGGVATKNIQYF.

This clonotype has a count of ten or more. The chain employs TRBV20-1 and TRBJ1-1; 7 bases are a match to TRBD1. The germline gives CDR1 DFQATT, CDR2 SNEGSKA (reference sequence). The junction had 8 bases not matched to a gene; V was cut back by 0 bases and J by 4 bases. The CDR3 loop spans 15 amino acids. The CDR3 reads CSARDVRDSRTEAFF. As DNA, the CDR3 is TGCAGTGCTAGAGATGTCAGGGACAGTCGCACTGAAGCTTTCTTT.

This clonotype was observed a few times. The chain couples TRBV20-1 to TRBJ2-7, with unresolved D. The CDR3 runs 11 residues. From germline, CDR1 is DFQATT and CDR2 SNEGSKA (reference sequence). Trimming took 4 bases from V and 6 from J, leaving 10 bases between them. CDR3 amino acids: CSATPSREQYF. CDR3 sequence (DNA): TGCAGTGCTACACCCTCCCGCGAGCAGTACTTC.

This clonotype showed up just a few times. CDR3 in DNA: TGTGCCAGCAGCTACCCCCCGGAAGCCTACGAGCAGTACTTC. Amino acid sequence: CASSYPPEAYEQYF. The rearrangement links TRBV12-3 or TRBV12-4 to TRBJ2-7, with unresolved D. V lost 6 bases and J lost 2, with 14 bases in between. The CDR3 has 14 amino acids.

The table lists this clonotype with a few counts. The V gene is TRBV7-2, the J gene TRBJ2-7, with TRBD2 as a possible D gene (5 bases). Germline V gene data show CDR1 as SGHTA and CDR2 as FQGNSA. This CDR3 is built from 14 residues. The V end lost 4 bases, the J end lost 3 bases, and 13 bases lay between the germline ends. CDR3 region: CASSSVGLDYEQYF. Here the CDR3 DNA reads TGTGCCAGCAGCTCCGTTGGACTTGACTACGAGCAGTACTTC.

This clonotype came up a few times. V and J are TRBV7-8 and TRBJ2-6; TRBD1 agrees at 9 bases. The CDR3 runs 15 residues. Germline CDR1 reads SGHVS; CDR2 reads FQNEAQ. V lost 4 bases and J lost 9; bases outside the gene matches: 7. The CDR3 loop is CASSYGQGIVNVLTF. The CDR3 nucleotides read TGTGCCAGCAGCTACGGACAGGGGATAGTCAACGTCCTGACTTTC.

This clonotype was observed a few times. One end of the junction varies from germline; a read error may be responsible. In DNA, the CDR3 is TGTGCCAGCAGTCAAGGACAGGGTAGCAATCAGCCCCAGCATTTT. Protein product: CASSQGQGSNQPQHF. The V gene is TRBV4-2, the J gene TRBJ1-5, with 8 bases matching TRBD1. The CDR3 totals 15 residues. Germline V lookup: CDR1 LGHNA, CDR2 YNFKEQ.

The V call is TRBV5-1, the J call TRBJ2-7; a possible D gene is TRBD1 (5 bases). The CDR3 sequence is 16 residues long. Germline V lookup: CDR1 SGHRS, CDR2 YFSETQ. V lost 0 bases, J lost 2 bases, and 15 bases lay in between. The CDR3 reads CASSLGQETATYEQYF. Written as DNA, the CDR3 is TGCGCCAGCAGCTTGGGCCAAGAGACAGCTACCTACGAGCAGTACTTC.